The clone carrying this TCR beta chain was detected ten times or more. Its target is unknown. This sample is drawn from a study of neurological immune-mediated disorders. With 10-nucleotide random UMIs included, cDNA was synthesized by 5'RACE. MiXCR was run by TCRdb on the 5' RACE reads, yielding one entry per CDR3 protein. The data contain approximately 45,000 distinct CDR3 sequences, roughly 12% of them singletons. The time point is: longitudinal time-point 3. The group of healthy controls was made up of people who were blood bank volunteers in Maryland, USA. Broader study findings: Because no CDR3 amino acid sequences were shared across subjects by expanded clones, private repertoires were suggested in all groups.

Germline CDR1 MDHEN, CDR2 SYDVKM. CDR3 length equals 14 residues. V trimming: 6 bases; J trimming: 5 bases; junction bases outside the gene matches: 9. The rearrangement joins TRBV28 to TRBJ2-7; the match to TRBD2 covers 8 bases. The sequenced material came from PBMCs. The sequence was obtained from a man aged 25-45 years in good health. For the CDR3, the DNA is TGTGCCAGCAGCCCTTTCAGCGGGAGCCACGAGCAGTACTTC. Its protein product is CASSPFSGSHEQYF.